A selection of T cell receptor beta chains follows, all from one sample in a study of cytomegalovirus exposure and HLA in healthy donors. Sequenced by immunoSEQ multiplex PCR; TCRdb stores in-frame clones only, minus some. The sample lists 130,000 to 150,000 clones; 65% to 80% were seen once. Source material: PBMCs. These receptor sequences come from a male donor in good health and CMV-seropositive. Each CDR3 is given with its conserved first and last residue. A D gene is named only where the DNA matches it firmly. Size is stated for part of the rows, as once, few or many counts, or as a class when the clone is expanded.

j_call: TRBJ2-7
d_call: TRBD1
clone_size: NA
v_call: TRBV19
cdr3_nt: TGTGCCAGTAGTCCAAGGGGGCTAGGCAGCTCCTACGAGCAGTACTTC
cdr3_aa: CASSPRGLGSSYEQYF

j_call: TRBJ1-2
d_call: NA
clone_size: NA
v_call: TRBV12-5
cdr3_nt: TGTGCTAGTGGTTCCCTCAACCGAGCGGGCTACACCTTC
cdr3_aa: CASGSLNRAGYTF

j_call: TRBJ1-1
d_call: TRBD1
clone_size: NA
v_call: TRBV7-9
cdr3_nt: TGTGCCAGCAGCAACGGACAGGGGAACACTGAAGCTTTCTTT
cdr3_aa: CASSNGQGNTEAFF

j_call: TRBJ2-7
d_call: NA
clone_size: once
v_call: TRBV5-4
cdr3_nt: TGTGCCAGCAGCTTGTTTTTTAGCCTCGGCGAGCAGTACTTC
cdr3_aa: CASSLFFSLGEQYF

j_call: TRBJ2-7
d_call: TRBD1
clone_size: NA
v_call: TRBV5-8
cdr3_nt: TGTGCCAGCAGCCCTGGCTGGACAGGGGATCTGTTGGACGAGCAGTACTTC
cdr3_aa: CASSPGWTGDLLDEQYF

j_call: TRBJ1-5
d_call: TRBD1
clone_size: NA
v_call: TRBV27
cdr3_nt: TGTGCCAGCAGTCCAAACAGGGGGCATCAGCCCCAGCATTTT
cdr3_aa: CASSPNRGHQPQHF

j_call: TRBJ2-2
d_call: TRBD1
clone_size: NA
v_call: TRBV6-6
cdr3_nt: TGTGCCAGCAGTTCTCGGACAGGGAACACCGGGGAGCTGTTTTTT
cdr3_aa: CASSSRTGNTGELFF

j_call: TRBJ2-7
d_call: NA
clone_size: NA
v_call: TRBV4-3
cdr3_nt: TGCGCCAGCAGCCAAGATCGAGCTAGCGATTACGAGCAGTACTTC
cdr3_aa: CASSQDRASDYEQYF

j_call: TRBJ1-5
d_call: TRBD1
clone_size: NA
v_call: TRBV6-5
cdr3_nt: TGTGCCAGCAGTAACAGGGGGAGAGAGCCCCAGCATTTT
cdr3_aa: CASSNRGREPQHF

j_call: TRBJ2-5
d_call: TRBD1
clone_size: few
v_call: TRBV11-1
cdr3_nt: TGTGCCAGCAGCCGGGGACAGGGACAAGAGACCCAGTACTTC
cdr3_aa: CASSRGQGQETQYF

j_call: TRBJ2-2
d_call: NA
clone_size: once
v_call: TRBV19
cdr3_nt: TGTGCCAGTAGCTCGTGGGGGGTGGGCGCCGGGGAGCTGTTTTTT
cdr3_aa: CASSSWGVGAGELFF

j_call: TRBJ2-1
d_call: TRBD2
clone_size: few
v_call: TRBV28
cdr3_nt: TGTGCCAGCAGTGATGGACTAGCGGAAAAGGCCAATGAGCAGTTCTTC
cdr3_aa: CASSDGLAEKANEQFF

j_call: TRBJ2-3
d_call: TRBD1
clone_size: NA
v_call: TRBV27
cdr3_nt: TGTGCCAGCAGTTTTGGACGCTTAGGGACAGAGTATTTT
cdr3_aa: CASSFGRLGTEYF

j_call: TRBJ2-7
d_call: TRBD2
clone_size: few
v_call: TRBV9
cdr3_nt: TGTGCCAGCAGCGTAGGAGGTAGCGGGACTGTTTACGAGCAGTACTTC
cdr3_aa: CASSVGGSGTVYEQYF

j_call: TRBJ1-6
d_call: NA
clone_size: once
v_call: TRBV7-9
cdr3_nt: TGTGCCAGCAGCTTATCAGACTCCTATAATTCACCCCTCCACTTT
cdr3_aa: CASSLSDSYNSPLHF

j_call: TRBJ2-3
d_call: NA
clone_size: NA
v_call: TRBV5-1
cdr3_nt: TGCGCCAGCAGCCCGGGGAGGGGGTGGACAGATACGCAGTATTTT
cdr3_aa: CASSPGRGWTDTQYF

j_call: TRBJ1-2
d_call: NA
clone_size: NA
v_call: TRBV5-4
cdr3_nt: TGTGCCACCCGTGGCTGGGGGGACTATGGCTACACCTTC
cdr3_aa: CATRGWGDYGYTF